The 25 T cell receptor beta chains in this list originate from one sample, sequenced in a study of monozygotic twins with inflammatory bowel disease. TCRdb re-called the 5' RACE reads; every CDR3 protein appears as one record, without DNA. The sample is made up of approximately 400,000 distinct CDR3 sequences, and the top ten hold 2% to 3% of it. The sequencing sample was made of blood. The receptors stem from a human donor with ulcerative colitis or Crohn's disease, or a healthy co-twin of an affected twin (not recorded which).

This chain connects TRBV4-3 to TRBJ2-7; TCRdb gives TRBD2 as the D gene, but with no DNA this cannot be confirmed. The CDR3 consists of 15 residues. Germline lookup yields CDR1 LGHNA and CDR2 YSLEER. CDR3 protein: CASSQQGLAASEQYF.

This chain links TRBV5-1 with TRBJ2-7; TCRdb proposes TRBD1, but this gene call is untestable without DNA. Germline V gene data show CDR1 as SGHRS and CDR2 as YFSETQ. The CDR3 is 15 residues long. CDR3 region: CASSLNTVRGNEQYF.

This chain links TRBV5-6 with TRBJ2-1; TCRdb calls TRBD2, which cannot be checked without DNA. CDR3 length: 15 amino acids. Germline CDR1 and CDR2: SGHDT and YYEEEE. CDR3 protein: CASSKGLAAYNEQFF.

The chain joins TRBV6-1 to TRBJ1-2; the TRBD1 assignment by TCRdb is unverifiable without DNA. Germline assignment: CDR1 MNHNS and CDR2 SASEGT. There are 16 residues in the CDR3. Here the CDR3 reads CASRVGIEGNLYGYTF.

This chain connects TRBV5-1 to TRBJ2-3. The CDR3 contains 11 residues. Germline V gene sequence: CDR1 SGHRS, CDR2 YFSETQ. CDR3 loop: CASSLTGKQYF. Supplemented by reference TRBV5-1 and TRBJ2-3, the full variable domain reads KAGVTQTPRYLIKTRGQQVTLSCSPISGHRSVSWYQQTPGQGLQFLFEYFSETQRNKGNFPGRFSGRQFSNSRSEMNVSTLELGDSALYLCASSLTGKQYFGPGTRLTVL.

The genes are TRBV30 and TRBJ1-2. The CDR3 spans 13 residues. The germline V gene encodes CDR1 GTSNPN and CDR2 SVGIG (reference sequence). CDR3 region: CAWRVARAYGYTF.

The genes are TRBV7-9 and TRBJ2-1; TCRdb's D gene call, TRBD2, goes unchecked for lack of DNA. CDR1 and CDR2 (germline): SEHNR, FQNEAQ (reference sequence). This CDR3 is 14 amino acids long. The CDR3 protein is CASSSLAGPNEQFF.

The chain joins TRBV18 to TRBJ2-7; TCRdb picks TRBD1, but there is no DNA to check that call. This CDR3 has 13 amino acids. CDR1 KGHSH and CDR2 LQKENI come from the germline V gene. The CDR3: CASSPGQSYEQYF. The complete variable domain, with remaining parts taken from reference TRBV18 and TRBJ2-7, reads NAGVMQNPRHLVRRRGQEARLRCSPMKGHSHVYWYRQLPEEGLKFMVYLQKENIIDESGMPKERFSAEFPKEGPSILRIQQVVRGDSAAYFCASSPGQSYEQYFGPGTRLTVT.

The chain recombines TRBV6-5 with TRBJ1-1; TCRdb returns TRBD1, unconfirmable since there is no DNA. The CDR3 is made up of 13 amino acids. Germline lookup yields CDR1 MNHEY and CDR2 SVGAGI. The CDR3 is CASSFWGGTEAFF.

V gene TRBV5-1 combines with J gene TRBJ2-1; TCRdb selects TRBD1, and the lack of DNA leaves this call unchecked. The length of the CDR3 is 16 residues. The germline V gene has CDR1 SGHRS and CDR2 YFSETQ. The CDR3 is CASRTVGARTYNEQFF.

This sequence joins TRBV20-1 and TRBJ2-3; as DNA is missing, the TRBD2 call by TCRdb cannot be tested. The germline V gene has CDR1 DFQATT and CDR2 SNEGSKA (reference sequence). The CDR3 sequence is 15 residues long. The CDR3 reads CSARRNLAGWDTQYF.

The chain's CDR3 is CASSLSPSGRVGTGELFF. This chain joins TRBV7-3 and TRBJ2-2; with no DNA, the TCRdb D assignment of TRBD2 cannot be verified. Germline V gives CDR1 SGHTA, CDR2 FQGTGA. The CDR3 totals 18 residues.

The chain combines TRBV7-2 with TRBJ2-2; the TCRdb D gene call, TRBD2, has no DNA to confirm it. Germline values: CDR1 SGHTA, CDR2 FQGNSA. The CDR3 is 16 amino acids. CDR3: CASSLEGGRNTGELFF.

The rearrangement links TRBV10-3 to TRBJ1-1. The CDR3 loop spans 12 amino acids. The V gene's germline CDR1 is ENHRY and CDR2 SYGVKD. CDR3 amino acids: CAISESAAEAFF.

J is TRBJ1-6 and V is TRBV15. The CDR3 runs to 15 residues. Germline lookup yields CDR1 LNHNV and CDR2 YYDKDF (reference sequence). The CDR3 sequence: CATSRQDGGNSPLHF.

The rearrangement uses TRBV20-1 and TRBJ1-2. Per germline, CDR1 DFQATT and CDR2 SNEGSKA (reference sequence). There are 12 residues in the CDR3. CDR3 residues: CSAGKPGYGYTF.

The chain carries TRBV29-1 and TRBJ1-3; TCRdb gives TRBD1 as the D gene, but with no DNA this cannot be confirmed. CDR1 SQVTM and CDR2 ANQGSEA come from the germline V gene. The CDR3 consists of 14 residues. The CDR3 region is CSVAGTGGRNTIYF.

The J gene is TRBJ2-5, the V gene TRBV9. This CDR3 contains 16 residues. Germline values: CDR1 SGDLS, CDR2 YYNGEE. The CDR3 is CASSVALSSNQETQYF.

This CDR3 is CASSQTPVGGLAGSNTGELFF. The chain couples TRBV4-1 to TRBJ2-2; TCRdb's D call of TRBD2 is untestable without DNA. CDR1 MGHRA and CDR2 YSYEKL come from the germline V gene. The CDR3 is 21 amino acids.

The chain couples TRBV2 to TRBJ2-1; TCRdb proposes TRBD2, but this gene call is untestable without DNA. The CDR3 runs to 15 residues. Germline CDR1 SNHLY, CDR2 FYNNEI. CDR3 amino acids: CASRPAGGAYNEQFF.

The chain has TRBV5-6 and TRBJ1-1. In germline, CDR1 is SGHDT, CDR2 YYEEEE. This CDR3 comprises 13 residues. This CDR3 reads CASSLDYGKEAFF.

The chain carries TRBV7-9 and TRBJ2-3; TCRdb's D gene call, TRBD1, goes unchecked for lack of DNA. The CDR3 contains 15 residues. Germline V gene lookup returns CDR1 SEHNR and CDR2 FQNEAQ (reference sequence). The CDR3 is CASSPGTEYTDTQYF.

The genes are TRBV20-1 and TRBJ1-1. The CDR3 extends over 12 amino acids. Germline loops: CDR1 DFQATT, CDR2 SNEGSKA (reference sequence). The CDR3 spells CSAFRRNTEAFF.

The rearrangement links TRBV7-7 to TRBJ2-3; TCRdb proposes TRBD1, but this gene call is untestable without DNA. CDR1 and CDR2 from the germline V gene are SSHAT and FNYEAQ (reference sequence). This CDR3 contains 13 residues. CDR3 sequence reads: CASSLDRGDTQYF.

The chain combines TRBV28 with TRBJ1-1; TCRdb names TRBD1, which stays unverified in the absence of DNA. This CDR3 comprises 14 residues. In germline, CDR1 is MDHEN, CDR2 SYDVKM. The CDR3: CASTDGRVATEAFF.